This T cell receptor beta chain was recovered during a study of vaccination and CD4 T cells after COVID-19 (dated by TCRdb to between 2020 and 2023). Background on the whole study: Convalescent patients had a positive SARS-CoV-2 result on nasal swab PCR, and of these patients, several had mild disease and one had severe disease. Control cultures used a CEFX viral epitope pool as positive control, an HIV-1 Nef peptide pool as negative control, or no peptide. Participants got two doses of the Pfizer-BioNTech BNT162b2 vaccine (n=8) or two doses of the Moderna mRNA-1273 vaccine (n=2). Post-COVID blood samples were collected from convalescent patients a median of about 92 days after diagnosis, with a range of about 30 to 161 days. The spike-specific CD4+ TCR repertoire was compared before and after mRNA vaccination in approximately 9 COVID-19 convalescent patients and a handful of infection-naive healthy vaccine recipients. Overlapping spike peptide pools from SARS-CoV-2 and from the common cold coronaviruses HCoV-NL63, HCoV-OC43 and HCoV-229E were used as culture stimuli. The convalescent cohort included six males and four females, with two Hispanic individuals, seven Caucasians, two Asians and one multiracial person. Post-vaccine blood samples were obtained a median of about 72 days after the second vaccine dose, with a range of roughly 13 to 250 days. Overall study outcomes, separate from this receptor: In convalescent patients, a median 86.3% of post-vaccine SARS-CoV-2-reactive clones were detected only after vaccination, and vaccine-specific priming was suggested by this finding. The median number of SARS-CoV-2-reactive clonotypes rose from about 19 after infection to about 40 after vaccination, but the change was not significant. The study included relatively few convalescent patients and did not analyze early timepoints after natural infection. Of the vaccine-specific clones found in convalescent patients, nearly all (304 of 307) were mono-reactive for SARS-CoV-2 spike instead of being cross-reactive with common cold coronaviruses.

Library generation was performed with PCR. TCR sequencing of DNA from cultured CD4+ T cells used the Oncomine TCR Beta short-read assay at the Johns Hopkins FTIC core. Genomic DNA was extracted from the cultured CD4+ T cells with the QIAamp micro DNA kit. Oncomine TCR Beta libraries from cultured CD4+ T cells were pooled using unique dual indexes and sequenced on an Illumina iSeq 100. On the authors' methods: Non-productive sequences were filtered out, and CDR3s that did not start with C, did not end with F or W, or were shorter than 7 amino acids were discarded. The MANAFEST web application was used to identify antigen-specific clonotypes by comparing peptide-stimulated wells against reference wells and other culture wells. To be called positive, a clone needed an FDR below 0.05, an odds ratio above 5, and a productive frequency above 0.1% in at least two of three replicate wells. A clonotype counted as cross-reactive if it showed significant expansion both in the SARS-CoV-2 spike wells and in at least one common cold coronavirus spike condition. Levenshtein distances (stringdist) and unrooted phylogenetic trees (ape) in R version 3.6.1 were used to assess CDR3 homology. In TCRdb, the public reads were trimmed at Q25 with fastp and aligned with MiXCR, with productive beta chains retained. All rows with the same CDR3 protein become a single entry with the most common DNA and genes. None of the V and J calls come from the authors' own analysis; TCRdb made them. In all, the sample holds 17,000 or so distinct CDR3 sequences, and more than 20% of those were seen once. The ten largest make up approximately 8.6% of the sample.

This clonotype has more than one count but fewer than ten. No antigen is known for it. No base quality information exists; no much larger clone differs at one position. The treatment or condition label on this specimen signifies: roughly 11-day PBMC culture with coronavirus spike peptide pools or control peptides (ViraFEST assay). The study used the ViraFEST assay, which expanded antigen-specific T cells with peptide pools and then identified expanded clonotypes by TCR sequencing. The convalescent patients' positive SARS-CoV-2 PCR tests fell between March and December 2020, which was before the Alpha, Beta and Delta variants emerged in the United States. PBMCs were cultured at approximately 2 million per well in IMDM supplemented with 5% human AB serum and 8.5 to 10 IU/ml IL-2, with approximately 10 ug/ml peptide pools added. On days 3 and 7, half of the culture medium was replaced with fresh IL-2-containing medium. CD4+ T cells were isolated after around ten days of culture through negative selection using the EasySep CD4+ T cell isolation kit. Ficoll-Paque Plus gradient centrifugation was used to isolate PBMCs from whole blood, and the isolated PBMCs were then either used fresh or cryopreserved at -140C. In general, triplicate wells were set up for every culture condition.

Relative to germline, V is 3 bases shorter and J is 7 bases shorter, with 7 bases between their ends. Its CDR3 holds 13 amino acids, cysteine through phenylalanine. The entry retains the CDR3 DNA only, 39 bases that are in frame from base 1. Looking up the germline V gene yields CDR1 MRHNA and CDR2 SNTAGT. The sequence was collected from a human donor with COVID-19. The material sequenced was cultured CD4+ T cells from blood. Recombination connected TRBV6-4 to TRBJ1-6; no D gene can be assigned with confidence. The DNA reads TGTGCCAGCAGTGATGCCACGAATTCACCCCTCCACTTT. The encoded protein is CASSDATNSPLHF.